The 14 T cell receptor beta chains in this list originate from one sample, sequenced in a study of T cell responses to AZD1222 COVID-19 vaccine. Sequenced by immunoSEQ multiplex PCR; TCRdb stores in-frame clones only, minus some. The repertoire consists of 85,000 or so clones, with about nine tenths occurring once and the leading ten covering around 5.8%. The starting material was peripheral blood, obtained on day 0 of AZD1222 vaccination. The origin of the receptors is an adult in good health.

As for this clone: A read error may account for a junction end that differs from germline. The gene calls are TRBV6-1 and TRBJ2-7, with 8 nucleotides matching TRBD2. CDR3 size: 14 residues. CDR1 is MNHNS, CDR2 SASEGT, per germline. In DNA, the CDR3 is TGTGCCAGCAGCGAAGCGGGGGCCTCCTACGAGCAGTACTTC. It specifies CASSEAGASYEQYF.

The rearrangement links TRBV13 to TRBJ1-1; the match to TRBD1 covers 8 bases. V lost 5 bases to trimming and J lost 3 bases; unmatched junction nucleotides: 14. CDR3 size: 17 residues. The germline V gene encodes CDR1 PRHDT and CDR2 FYEKMQ (reference sequence). The CDR3 reads CASSLLTGEGKDTEAFF. As DNA, the CDR3 is TGTGCCAGCAGCCTTTTGACAGGGGAGGGTAAGGACACTGAAGCTTTCTTT.

In DNA form, the CDR3 reads TGTGCCAGCAGCTTATCCCAGGGCCCAGATACGCAGTATTTT. Encoded protein: CASSLSQGPDTQYF. The V call is TRBV11-2, the J call TRBJ2-3, with D possibly being TRBD1 (5 bases). The V end was cut by 2 bases, the J end by 4 bases, with 10 bases between. In germline, CDR1 is SGHAT, CDR2 FQNNGV. This CDR3 spans 14 amino acids.

V is TRBV2 and J is TRBJ1-2; 10 bases are shared with TRBD1. With 4 bases clipped from V and 6 bases from J, the junction kept 8 bases outside the gene matches. The germline gives CDR1 SNHLY, CDR2 FYNNEI. This CDR3 has 15 amino acids. Written as DNA, the CDR3 is TGTGCCAGCAGTGGCCCCCCGGGACAGGGGAATGGCTACACCTTC. Translated, it gives CASSGPPGQGNGYTF.

The V and J genes are TRBV3-1 (or the pseudogene TRBV3-2) and TRBJ1-3; maybe TRBD1 (5 bases). This CDR3 has 15 residues. Germline values: CDR1 LGHDT, CDR2 YNNKEL (reference sequence). The V gene lost 4 bases and the J gene lost 0 bases, with 10 bases spanning the gap. CDR3 nucleotide sequence: TGTGCCAGCAGCCGCCGAAGGGGCTCTGGAAACACCATATATTTT. Translating gives CASSRRRGSGNTIYF.

The gene calls are TRBV27 and TRBJ1-1, with 7 bases identical to TRBD1. The CDR3 sequence is 15 residues long. Per germline, CDR1 MNHEY and CDR2 SMNVEV (reference sequence). The J segment lost 4 bases and the V segment lost 1 base, leaving 6 bases of the junction unmatched. The DNA of the CDR3 is TGTGCCAGCAGTTTATTTAAGGGGGCGGGCACTGAAGCTTTCTTT. It translates to CASSLFKGAGTEAFF.

The chain couples TRBV5-1 to TRBJ2-5; TRBD1 aligns across 8 bases. The CDR3 totals 20 residues. The V segment lost 1 base and the J segment 3 bases; nucleotides outside the gene matches: 20. In germline, CDR1 is SGHRS, CDR2 YFSETQ. The CDR3 nucleotides are TGCGCCAGCAGCTTGTTACGTAAAGTCGGACAGGGAATAATTAAAGAGACCCAGTACTTC. It is translated as CASSLLRKVGQGIIKETQYF.

V gene TRBV18 combines with J gene TRBJ1-1; possibly TRBD1 for D (6 bases). The V end lost 3 bases, the J end lost 7 bases, and 9 bases lay between the germline ends. There are 12 residues in the CDR3. Per the germline V gene, CDR1 is KGHSH and CDR2 is LQKENI. The DNA of the CDR3 is TGTGCCAGCTCACCGGGGACATATGAAGCTTTCTTT. It translates to CASSPGTYEAFF.

The chain recombines TRBV14 with TRBJ1-2; no firm D call. CDR3 length: 16 amino acids. V dropped 4 bases and J dropped 4 bases, with 19 bases sitting between them. Germline lookup yields CDR1 SGHDN and CDR2 FVKESK. The CDR3: CASSPLGASFVYGYTF. Here the CDR3 DNA reads TGTGCCAGCAGCCCACTTGGCGCATCTTTCGTCTATGGCTACACCTTC.

This sequence joins TRBV6-5 and TRBJ1-1; D uncertain. V gave up 6 bases and J gave up 5 bases, with 16 bases separating them. Germline V CDR1 and CDR2: MNHEY, SVGAGI. This CDR3 spans 14 amino acids. Here the CDR3 DNA reads TGTGCCAGCAGAAACGGGAGGAGAGGGACTGAAGCTTTCTTT. This codes for CASRNGRRGTEAFF.

The chain couples TRBV7-9 to TRBJ2-7; D is undetermined. CDR1 is SEHNR, CDR2 FQNEAQ, per germline (reference sequence). V shed 5 bases and J shed 2 bases, with 4 bases lying between them. This CDR3 spans 11 amino acids. The CDR3 sequence is CASSLTYEQYF. CDR3 in DNA: TGTGCCAGCAGCCTAACCTACGAGCAGTACTTC.

CDR3 bases: TGCGCCAGCAGCTTGTCGTCCAGGAACACTGAAGCTTTCTTT. Amino acids: CASSLSSRNTEAFF. The chain couples TRBV5-1 to TRBJ1-1; D gene ambiguous. V was clipped by 1 base and J by 1 base, with 8 bases between them. The germline V gene has CDR1 SGHRS and CDR2 YFSETQ. The CDR3 is 14 amino acids.

The V call is TRBV6-5, the J call TRBJ1-2; D is possibly TRBD1 (5 bases). The CDR3 is made up of 15 amino acids. Germline CDR1 MNHEY, CDR2 SVGAGI. V lost 0 bases and J lost 5, with 13 bases in between. The CDR3 nucleotides are TGTGCCAGCAGTTACTCTGACGGAAGGGGATATGGCTACACCTTC. It specifies CASSYSDGRGYGYTF.

The V gene is TRBV27, the J gene TRBJ1-2; 8 bases are shared with TRBD1. This CDR3 has 15 residues. The V and J ends lost 8 bases and 4 bases, in that order; junction bases with no gene match: 12. Germline values: CDR1 MNHEY, CDR2 SMNVEV (reference sequence). The CDR3 DNA follows: TGTGCCAGCTCCTTGACAGGGGCGTATGGCTATGGCTACACCTTC. Encoded protein: CASSLTGAYGYGYTF.